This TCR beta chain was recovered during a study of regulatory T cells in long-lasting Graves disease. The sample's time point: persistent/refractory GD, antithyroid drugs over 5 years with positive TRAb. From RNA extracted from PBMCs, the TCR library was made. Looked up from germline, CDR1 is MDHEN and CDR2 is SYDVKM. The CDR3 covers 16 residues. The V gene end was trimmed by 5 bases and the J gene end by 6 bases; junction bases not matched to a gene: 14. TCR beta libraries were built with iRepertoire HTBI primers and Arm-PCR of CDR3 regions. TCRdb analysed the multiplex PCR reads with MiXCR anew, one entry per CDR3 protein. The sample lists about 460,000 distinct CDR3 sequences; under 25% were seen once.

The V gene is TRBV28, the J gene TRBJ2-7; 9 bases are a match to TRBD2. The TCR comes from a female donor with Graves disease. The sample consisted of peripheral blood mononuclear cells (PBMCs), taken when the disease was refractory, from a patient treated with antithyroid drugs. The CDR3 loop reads CASSPPGSSGSGEQYF. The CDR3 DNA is TGTGCCAGCAGTCCGCCGGGGAGTAGCGGGAGCGGCGAGCAGTACTTC.